Listed here are 27 T cell receptor beta chains from one sample, sequenced in a study of blood T cell repertoires in COVID-19 (dated by TCRdb to 2019 to 2021). The library relied on the immunoSEQ multiplex PCR assay. Here the immuneACCESS table is served through TCRdb, limited to in-frame sequences with V and J called. Missing clones are a known gap in these copies; in checked studies unresolved V genes cover under half, and the rest lacks a known reason. Present in this sample are about 150,000 clones, more than 75% of which were seen just once. The ten top clones hold more than 4% of the sample. Sequencing was performed on peripheral blood. The receptors were gathered from a woman in her forties or fifties with acute or convalescent COVID-19.

J is TRBJ1-2 and V is TRBV4-3, with D perhaps matching TRBD1 (6 bases). The CDR3 has 13 amino acids. CDR1 is LGHNA and CDR2 is YSLEER in the germline V gene. Trimming took off 6 bases at V and 9 bases at J, with 17 bases between the two ends. CDR3 sequence (DNA): TGCGCCAGCAGTCGACAGGAGGAAGACCGCTACACCTTC. It yields the protein CASSRQEEDRYTF.

DNA for the CDR3: TGTGCCAGCAGCTTAGTGCAAACGCGGGCAGATACGCAGTATTTT. It yields the protein CASSLVQTRADTQYF. The chain carries TRBV7-2 and TRBJ2-3; possible D gene TRBD2, 5 bases. Trimming shortened V by 1 base and J by 4 bases, and 12 bases separated the two germline ends. This CDR3 has 15 amino acids. Germline V gives CDR1 SGHTA, CDR2 FQGNSA.

This chain joins TRBV28 and TRBJ2-1; weak D call: TRBD2 (5 bases). The CDR3 covers 12 residues. CDR1 is MDHEN, CDR2 SYDVKM, per germline. Trimming took 3 bases from V and 14 from J, leaving 14 bases between them. As DNA, the CDR3 is TGTGCCAGCAGTTTCCATAGGGAAGCGGAGTTCTTC. Encoded protein: CASSFHREAEFF.

The rearrangement links TRBV29-1 to TRBJ2-1; 11 bases fit TRBD1. The junction had 5 bases not matched to a gene; V was cut back by 6 bases and J by 10 bases. CDR3 size: 12 residues. The V gene's germline CDR1 is SQVTM and CDR2 ANQGSEA. The CDR3 loop reads CSVEGQGVEQFF. As DNA, the CDR3 is TGCAGCGTAGAGGGACAGGGGGTGGAGCAGTTCTTC.

Written as DNA, the CDR3 is TGTGCCAGCAGCTCACCTACAGGGGTCAATCAGCCCCAGCATTTT. It codes for CASSSPTGVNQPQHF. The rearrangement joins TRBV28 to TRBJ1-5, with 7 nucleotides matching TRBD1. V shed 6 bases and J 3 bases; nucleotides not matched to a gene: 8. The germline gives CDR1 MDHEN, CDR2 SYDVKM. The CDR3 consists of 15 residues.

V gene TRBV2 combines with J gene TRBJ2-7; weak D call: TRBD2 (5 bases). The length of the CDR3 is 12 residues. From germline, CDR1 is SNHLY and CDR2 FYNNEI. V gave up 3 bases and J gave up 12 bases, with 15 bases separating them. The CDR3 region is CASSDGSGRGYF. CDR3 in DNA: TGTGCCAGCAGTGATGGGTCAGGACGGGGGTACTTC.

J is TRBJ1-2 and V is TRBV28; D may be TRBD1 (5 bases). CDR3 length equals 16 residues. Germline V gene lookup returns CDR1 MDHEN and CDR2 SYDVKM. Trimming pared 7 bases from V and 0 bases from J, leaving 18 bases between. The CDR3 sequence: CASTFSAGVTNYGYTF. The CDR3 DNA reads as TGTGCCAGCACCTTTTCCGCGGGGGTTACTAACTATGGCTACACCTTC.

This clone has a count of ten or more. CDR3 in amino acids: CASSQQGDKNYEQYF. Written as DNA, the CDR3 is TGTGCCAGCAGCCAACAGGGCGACAAAAACTACGAGCAGTACTTC. This sequence joins TRBV4-2 and TRBJ2-7; maybe TRBD1 (5 bases). The CDR3 runs to 15 residues. V lost 2 bases, J lost 3 bases, and 14 bases lay in between. Germline values: CDR1 LGHNA, CDR2 YNFKEQ.

The chain is built from TRBV7-9 and TRBJ2-3; D call uncertain. Trimming took off 5 bases at V and 8 bases at J, with 14 bases between the two ends. The length of the CDR3 is 13 residues. Germline V lookup: CDR1 SEHNR, CDR2 FQNEAQ (reference sequence). The CDR3, as DNA: TGTGCCAGCAGCGTCCTGGCCCCGGGTACGCAGTATTTT. Residues: CASSVLAPGTQYF.

This chain uses TRBV6-6 with TRBJ1-1; the match to TRBD1 covers 8 bases. V lost 6 bases and J lost 0; bases outside the gene matches: 3. Germline loops: CDR1 MNHNY, CDR2 SVGAGI (reference sequence). The CDR3 spans 14 residues. The DNA of the CDR3 is TGTGCCAGCAGCCCGGGACAGGTGAACACTGAAGCTTTCTTT. This encodes CASSPGQVNTEAFF.

The CDR3 sequence is CAWSVTGWGEAFF. The CDR3 DNA reads as TGTGCCTGGAGTGTAACGGGATGGGGTGAAGCTTTCTTT. The genes are TRBV30 and TRBJ1-1; no clear D. The CDR3 totals 13 residues. The V end lost 0 bases, the J end lost 7 bases, and 12 bases lay between the germline ends. The germline V gene encodes CDR1 GTSNPN and CDR2 SVGIG (reference sequence). Drawing the rest from reference TRBV30 and TRBJ1-1, the complete variable domain is SQTIHQWPATLVQPVGSPLSLECTVEGTSNPNLYWYRQAAGRGLQLLFYSVGIGQISSEVPQNLSASRPQDRQFILSSKKLLLSDSGFYLCAWSVTGWGEAFFGQGTRLTVV.

V gene TRBV4-2 combines with J gene TRBJ2-1; no firm D call. Germline V gives CDR1 LGHNA, CDR2 YNFKEQ. V was cut by 0 bases and J by 0 bases, with 9 bases left in between. The CDR3 covers 16 residues. The CDR3 here is CASSQDMPSSYNEQFF. The CDR3 DNA follows: TGTGCCAGCAGCCAAGATATGCCGAGCTCCTACAATGAGCAGTTCTTC.

The genes are TRBV5-1 and TRBJ1-6; no clear D gene. This CDR3 spans 14 amino acids. The germline V and J ends were trimmed by 2 bases and 6 bases, with 9 bases remaining between them. CDR1 SGHRS and CDR2 YFSETQ come from the germline V gene. The CDR3 sequence is CASSFEAGNSPLHF. CDR3 nucleotide sequence: TGCGCCAGCAGCTTTGAGGCCGGTAATTCACCCCTCCACTTT.

The rearrangement joins TRBV6-5 to TRBJ1-1, with D unresolved. Deletions cut 6 bases from V and 3 bases from J, with 11 bases between. Germline assignment: CDR1 MNHEY and CDR2 SVGAGI. The CDR3 extends over 13 amino acids. CDR3 protein: CASRRGTDTEAFF. CDR3 DNA sequence: TGTGCCAGCAGACGCGGCACGGACACTGAAGCTTTCTTT.

The rearrangement uses TRBV28 and TRBJ1-2; D gene uncertain. CDR1 is MDHEN and CDR2 is SYDVKM in the germline V gene. V lost 9 bases to trimming and J lost 2 bases, with 10 bases between them. The CDR3 runs to 12 residues. The CDR3 reads CASMGTNYGYTF. CDR3 sequence (DNA): TGTGCCAGTATGGGCACGAACTATGGCTACACCTTC.

The chain links TRBV5-6 to TRBJ2-5; 8 nucleotides line up with TRBD2. V lost 1 base, J lost 2 bases, and 7 bases stayed unmatched. There are 16 residues in the CDR3. Per germline, CDR1 SGHDT and CDR2 YYEEEE. CDR3 nucleotide sequence: TGTGCCAGCAGCTTGATGCTTCTAGCGGGTCAAGAGACCCAGTACTTC. Protein sequence: CASSLMLLAGQETQYF.

This clone was recorded only once. This rearrangement joins TRBV4-3 to TRBJ1-2, with D hard to call. The CDR3 has 13 residues. Germline-derived CDR1 and CDR2 are LGHNA and YSLEER. V lost 1 base to trimming and J lost 6 bases, with 9 bases between them. Here the CDR3 reads CASSQVPEDGYTF. The CDR3 DNA is TGCGCCAGCAGCCAAGTACCTGAGGATGGCTACACCTTC.

This chain joins TRBV7-6 and TRBJ2-1; D is uncertain. Germline CDR1 SGHVS, CDR2 FNYEAQ. Deletions cut 5 bases from V and 0 bases from J, with 11 bases between. The CDR3 consists of 15 residues. The CDR3 here is CASSPLESSYNEQFF. Written as DNA, the CDR3 is TGTGCCAGCAGCCCCCTGGAGAGCTCCTACAATGAGCAGTTCTTC. Using reference TRBV7-6 and TRBJ2-1 for the parts outside the CDR3, the full variable domain is GAGVSQSPRYKVTKRGQDVALRCDPISGHVSLYWYRQALGQGPEFLTYFNYEAQQDKSGLPNDRFSAERPEGSISTLTIQRTEQRDSAMYRCASSPLESSYNEQFFGPGTRLTVL.

V gene TRBV19 combines with J gene TRBJ2-2, with a possible D match to TRBD2 (6 bases). Germline V gene data show CDR1 as LNHDA and CDR2 as SQIVND (reference sequence). The CDR3 is 15 amino acids. The V gene lost 5 bases and the J gene lost 2 bases, with 12 bases spanning the gap. The DNA for the CDR3 is TGTGCCAGTAGTGTTGTTAGCGGAAACACCGGGGAGCTGTTTTTT. This translates into CASSVVSGNTGELFF. Complete variable domain (other parts from reference TRBV19 and TRBJ2-2): DGGITQSPKYLFRKEGQNVTLSCEQNLNHDAMYWYRQDPGQGLRLIYYSQIVNDFQKGDIAEGYSVSREKKESFPLTVTSAQKNPTAFYLCASSVVSGNTGELFFGEGSRLTVL.

The chain couples TRBV30 to TRBJ1-6; tentative D call: TRBD1 (5 bases). CDR1 GTSNPN and CDR2 SVGIG come from the germline V gene (reference sequence). This CDR3 has 13 residues. V was trimmed by 7 bases and J by 6 bases, leaving 13 bases between them. Written as DNA, the CDR3 is TGTGCCTATCAGACAGAGATTAATTCACCCCTCCACTTT. Amino acid sequence: CAYQTEINSPLHF.

The V gene is TRBV3-1 (or the pseudogene TRBV3-2), the J gene TRBJ2-7; 10 bases line up with TRBD1. Germline loops: CDR1 LGHDT, CDR2 YNNKEL (reference sequence). V shed 6 bases and J 6 bases; nucleotides not matched to a gene: 8. The CDR3 sequence is 14 residues long. CDR3 in amino acids: CASSPGQGGSEQYF. In nucleotides, the CDR3 is TGTGCCAGCAGTCCCGGACAGGGGGGTAGCGAGCAGTACTTC.

Comment on this clone: One junction end disagrees with the germline gene, perhaps due to a read error. The V call is TRBV7-2, the J call TRBJ2-1; TRBD1 agrees at 8 bases. Germline CDR1 and CDR2: SGHTA and FQGNSA. The CDR3 spans 13 residues. Here the CDR3 DNA reads TGTGCCAGCAGCCTAGCGACAGGGGTCGAGCAGTTCTTC. This encodes CASSLATGVEQFF.

V is TRBV19 and J is TRBJ1-1, with 12 bases aligning to TRBD1. V dropped 6 bases and J dropped 6; count of bases not matched to a gene: 14. Germline loops: CDR1 LNHDA, CDR2 SQIVND (reference sequence). The CDR3 sequence is 17 residues long. The CDR3 sequence is CASRRGTGGTFGSEAFF. The CDR3 DNA reads TGTGCCAGTAGGAGGGGGACAGGGGGCACTTTTGGATCTGAAGCTTTCTTT.

The chain employs TRBV5-4 and TRBJ2-4; 12 bases match TRBD2. The CDR3 is made up of 16 amino acids. V was pared by 4 bases and J by 7 bases, with 9 bases of the junction left unmatched. The germline gives CDR1 SGHNT, CDR2 YYREEE (reference sequence). The DNA of the CDR3 is TGTGCCAGCAGCCGGCCGACTAGCGGGGGCTCCAACATTCAGTACTTC. Its protein product is CASSRPTSGGSNIQYF. The whole variable domain, filled in from reference TRBV5-4 and TRBJ2-4, reads ETGVTQSPTHLIKTRGQQVTLRCSSQSGHNTVSWYQQALGQGPQFIFQYYREEENGRGNFPPRFSGLQFPNYSSELNVNALELDDSALYLCASSRPTSGGSNIQYFGAGTRLSVL.

In this sample, this clone turned up many times. The gene calls are TRBV2 and TRBJ1-1, with TRBD1 identical over 7 bases. Germline lookup yields CDR1 SNHLY and CDR2 FYNNEI. This CDR3 has 15 residues. With 5 bases clipped from V and 4 bases from J, the junction kept 10 bases outside the gene matches. DNA for the CDR3: TGTGCCAGCAGTAACCGACAGGGAGATAGCACTGAAGCTTTCTTT. This gives the protein CASSNRQGDSTEAFF.

The chain is built from TRBV2 and TRBJ2-3, with TRBD1 matching over 11 bases. The CDR3 has 15 residues. V was pared by 5 bases and J by 5 bases, with 6 bases of the junction left unmatched. Germline assignment: CDR1 SNHLY and CDR2 FYNNEI. The CDR3 nucleotides are TGTGCCAGCAGTCCGAGGACAGGGGGCATAGATACGCAGTATTTT. This translates into CASSPRTGGIDTQYF.

This clone was detected once. The V gene is TRBV6-5, the J gene TRBJ2-5, with a possible D match to TRBD2 (5 bases). The CDR3 consists of 14 residues. Deletions cut 5 bases from V and 6 bases from J, with 16 bases between. CDR1 is MNHEY and CDR2 is SVGAGI in the germline V gene. CDR3 loop: CASSPSGRRKTQYF. CDR3 nucleotides: TGTGCCAGCAGTCCCTCCGGAAGGAGGAAGACCCAGTACTTC.